These 2 T cell receptor beta chains were sequenced from one sample in a study of T cells in tumors and immune-related adverse events. Some clones are missing from TCRdb's copy, which holds only in-frame ones; the method was immunoSEQ multiplex PCR. The top ten hold roughly 1.5% of the sample, which has about 10,000 clones, 85% to 95% seen once. This sample comprised lymph node tissue, obtained from a patient treated with anti-PD-1 therapy. These receptors all stem from a female donor with metastatic renal cell carcinoma.

This rearrangement joins TRBV28 to TRBJ1-5; D unclear. V was trimmed by 5 bases and J by 6 bases, leaving 11 bases between them. Looked up from germline, CDR1 is MDHEN and CDR2 is SYDVKM. This CDR3 contains 13 residues. CDR3 in amino acids: CASSRGSSQPQHF. For the CDR3, the DNA is TGTGCCAGCAGTCGCGGGTCAAGTCAGCCCCAGCATTTT.

This CDR3 reads CASSLVDLNTEAFF. CDR3 DNA sequence: TGTGCCAGCAGCTTAGTCGACCTGAACACTGAAGCTTTCTTT. J is TRBJ1-1 and V is TRBV5-4; D unclear. V lost 2 bases and J lost 0, with 8 bases in between. CDR1 and CDR2 (germline): SGHNT, YYREEE (reference sequence). CDR3 length: 14 residues.